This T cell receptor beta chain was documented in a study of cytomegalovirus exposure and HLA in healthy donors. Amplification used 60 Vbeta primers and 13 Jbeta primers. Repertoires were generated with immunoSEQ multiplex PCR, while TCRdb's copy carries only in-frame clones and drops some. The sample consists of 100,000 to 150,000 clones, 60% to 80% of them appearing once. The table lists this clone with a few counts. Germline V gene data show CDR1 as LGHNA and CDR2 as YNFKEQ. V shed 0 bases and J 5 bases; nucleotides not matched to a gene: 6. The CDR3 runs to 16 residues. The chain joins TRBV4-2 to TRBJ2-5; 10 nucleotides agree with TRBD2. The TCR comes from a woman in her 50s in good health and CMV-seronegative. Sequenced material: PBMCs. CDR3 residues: CASSQERASGSETQYF. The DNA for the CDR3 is TGTGCCAGCAGCCAAGAAAGGGCTAGCGGGAGTGAGACCCAGTACTTC.